This record concerns one T cell receptor beta chain sequence. Its antigen remains unidentified. This specimen comes from a study of T cell clones after liver transplantation. On the study more broadly: Post-transplant blood was tracked for graft-donor-reactive T cell clones identified in a pre-transplant mixed lymphocyte reaction. Standard immunosuppression, with no induction, continued until 12-24 months after transplant. Patients counted as tolerant after at least one year off all immunosuppression, enzymes not exceeding twice normal. Study results and limitations: In 5 of 8 subjects, circulating graft-donor-reactive CD4 TCRbeta sequences fell significantly after transplant.

The CDR3 sequence is 12 residues long. V dropped 7 bases and J dropped 8; count of bases not matched to a gene: 6. CDR1 and CDR2 from the germline V gene are MNHEY and SMNVEV (reference sequence). Data came from immunoSEQ multiplex PCR; TCRdb stores just in-frame clones and leaves some out. The sample has 93,000 or so clones, around 84% seen once. The TCR sequence derives from a human patient who received a liver transplant. The T cells may come from the graft donor. The genes are TRBV27 and TRBJ1-2; 8 nucleotides line up with TRBD1. The specimen comprised CD4+ T cells from blood, sampled around 44 months after liver transplant. The chain's CDR3 is CASKQGVDGYTF. The CDR3 nucleotides are TGTGCCAGCAAACAGGGGGTTGACGGCTACACCTTC.